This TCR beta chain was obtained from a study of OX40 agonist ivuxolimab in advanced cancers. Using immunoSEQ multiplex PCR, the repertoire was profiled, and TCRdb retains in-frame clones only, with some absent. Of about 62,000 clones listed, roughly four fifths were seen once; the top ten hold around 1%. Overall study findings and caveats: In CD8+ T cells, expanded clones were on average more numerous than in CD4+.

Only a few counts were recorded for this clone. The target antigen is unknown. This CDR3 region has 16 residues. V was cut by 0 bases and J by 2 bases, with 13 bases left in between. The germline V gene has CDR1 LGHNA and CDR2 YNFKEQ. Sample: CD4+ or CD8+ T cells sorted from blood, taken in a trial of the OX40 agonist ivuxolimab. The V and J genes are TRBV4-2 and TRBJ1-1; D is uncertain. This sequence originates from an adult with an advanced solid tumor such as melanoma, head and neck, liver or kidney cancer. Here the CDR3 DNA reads TGTGCCAGCAGCCAAGACAAGGACGGATTCAACACTGAAGCTTTCTTT. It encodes CASSQDKDGFNTEAFF.